This entry concerns a single T cell receptor beta chain. This record comes from a study of cytomegalovirus exposure and HLA in healthy donors. The PCR ran on 60 Vbeta and 13 Jbeta primers. Measured with immunoSEQ multiplex PCR; TCRdb has only the in-frame clones, and not every one. The sample lists 120,000 or so clones; roughly two thirds were seen once. Per the germline V gene, CDR1 is ENHRY and CDR2 is SYGVKD. The CDR3 is made up of 15 amino acids. V was pared by 2 bases and J by 7 bases, with 6 bases of the junction left unmatched. Sequenced material: PBMCs. The clonotype originates from a man aged 25 to 45 in good health and CMV-seropositive. The chain uses TRBV10-3 and TRBJ2-1; 9 bases map to TRBD2. The CDR3 DNA reads TGTGCCATCAGTGAGCGGGGCGGGAGGGCTAATGAGCAGTTCTTC. Translating it yields CAISERGGRANEQFF.